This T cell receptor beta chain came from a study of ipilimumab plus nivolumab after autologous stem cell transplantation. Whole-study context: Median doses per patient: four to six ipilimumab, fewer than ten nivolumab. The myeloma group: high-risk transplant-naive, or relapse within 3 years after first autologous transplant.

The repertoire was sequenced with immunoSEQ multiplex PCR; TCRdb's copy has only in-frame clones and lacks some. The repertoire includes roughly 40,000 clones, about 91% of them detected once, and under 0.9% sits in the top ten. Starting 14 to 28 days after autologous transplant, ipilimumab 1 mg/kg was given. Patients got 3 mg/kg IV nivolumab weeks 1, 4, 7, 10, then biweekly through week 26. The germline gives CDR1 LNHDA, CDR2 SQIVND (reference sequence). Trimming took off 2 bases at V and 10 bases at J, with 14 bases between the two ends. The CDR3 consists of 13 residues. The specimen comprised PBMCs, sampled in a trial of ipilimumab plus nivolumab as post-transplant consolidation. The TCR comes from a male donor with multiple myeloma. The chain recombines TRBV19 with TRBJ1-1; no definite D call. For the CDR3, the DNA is TGTGCCAGTAGTATAAGGTCGGTGGGGAGAGCTTTCTTT. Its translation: CASSIRSVGRAFF.